The entry that follows covers one TCR beta chain sequence. This entry comes from a study of blood T cell repertoires in COVID-19. Study context: Samples came from the United States, Italy and Spain, spanning acute and convalescent COVID-19. Sample material is recorded as cDNA or gDNA derived from T cells, B-cell-depleted T cells, or PBMCs.

Authors' data handling: Reference gene primer amplification gave nucleated cell count estimates. Some clones are missing from TCRdb's copy, which holds only in-frame ones; the method was immunoSEQ multiplex PCR. Clone size and V and J calls were adopted from that table, with D and trimming inferred from the DNA. The table has 200,000 or so clones, 75% to 90% seen once. V lost 1 base to trimming and J lost 7 bases; unmatched junction nucleotides: 7. CDR1 and CDR2 from the germline V gene are LGHDT and YNNKEL (reference sequence). There are 16 residues in the CDR3. Material: PBMCs or T cells enriched from blood (not recorded which). This rearrangement joins TRBV3-1 (or the pseudogene TRBV3-2) to TRBJ1-6, with 7 bases matching TRBD1. The TCR originated in a woman aged 35 to 49 with acute COVID-19. CDR3 sequence reads: CASSQVQGFGNSPLHF. In DNA, the CDR3 is TGTGCCAGCAGCCAAGTACAGGGGTTTGGGAATTCACCCCTCCACTTT.